A few counts support the clone carrying this T cell receptor beta chain. In the same sample, other DNA sequences code for this CDR3. This sample was included in a study of shared clonotypes between healthy human individuals. TCRdb's table, derived via immunoSEQ multiplex PCR, lists solely in-frame clones and lacks some. This sample has about a million clones, with over 75% found just once. This TCR came from a man aged 18 to 29 in good health. Sequenced material: memory CD4+ T cells sorted from blood. This sample's subset: CD45RA-negative fraction.

The CDR3 region is CASSLQGATNEKLFF. The CDR3 DNA follows: TGCGCCAGCAGCTTACAGGGTGCAACTAATGAAAAACTGTTTTTT. The chain joins TRBV5-1 to TRBJ1-4, with D possibly matching TRBD1 (6 bases). CDR1 and CDR2 from the germline V gene are SGHRS and YFSETQ. The ends were cut back, 2 bases at V and 0 bases at J, with 8 bases in the middle. The CDR3 contains 15 residues.